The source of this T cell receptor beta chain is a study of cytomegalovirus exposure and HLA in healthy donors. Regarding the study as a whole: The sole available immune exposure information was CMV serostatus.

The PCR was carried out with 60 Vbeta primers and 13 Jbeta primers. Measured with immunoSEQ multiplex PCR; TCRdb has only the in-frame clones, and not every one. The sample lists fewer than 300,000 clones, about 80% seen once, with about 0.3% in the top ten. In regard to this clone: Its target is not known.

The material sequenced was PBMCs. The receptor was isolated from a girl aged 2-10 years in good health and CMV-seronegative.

CDR3 bases: TGTGCCAGCAGAGAACAGGGGATGAACACTGAAGCTTTCTTT. Protein sequence: CASREQGMNTEAFF. The chain joins TRBV28 to TRBJ1-1, with 7 bases identical to TRBD1. V shed 6 bases, J shed 0 bases, and the junction held 4 bases outside the gene matches. CDR3 length: 14 residues. Germline V gives CDR1 MDHEN, CDR2 SYDVKM.